Presented here are 22 T cell receptor beta chains from one specimen sequenced in a study of T cells after posttransplantation cyclophosphamide. Treatment was busulfan-fludarabine conditioning, a marrow graft, and cyclophosphamide on days +3 and +4. Method: immunoSEQ multiplex PCR; TCRdb's copy keeps in-frame clones and lacks some. The sample shows thousands of clones, no singletons; the ten largest hold about 26%. The sample here was PBMCs, taken after allogeneic stem cell transplant with posttransplant cyclophosphamide. The receptors were gathered from a male patient aged 55-69 years who received an allogeneic stem cell transplant from a related donor, was CMV-positive, and had no GVHD. The graft donor may be the source of some T cells.

This clone was found many times. This chain uses TRBV5-1 with TRBJ1-3; no definite D call. The CDR3 runs 16 residues. Between the trimmed V and J ends, which lost 0 bases and 0 bases, there was a span of 10 bases. Germline CDR1 is SGHRS and CDR2 is YFSETQ. The CDR3 coding sequence is TGCGCCAGCAGCTTGGAAGTACAGACCTCTGGAAACACCATATATTTT. It translates to CASSLEVQTSGNTIYF.

The CDR3 protein is CASSLRQSNEKLFF. The CDR3 DNA reads as TGTGCCAGCAGTCTGCGACAGAGCAATGAAAAACTGTTTTTT. The rearrangement uses TRBV28 and TRBJ1-4, with a possible D match to TRBD1 (5 bases). Trimming pared 5 bases from V and 5 bases from J, leaving 12 bases between. CDR1 and CDR2 (germline): MDHEN, SYDVKM. The length of the CDR3 is 14 residues.

This clone was seen ten or more times. The rearrangement uses TRBV5-6 and TRBJ1-3; 7 positions match TRBD1. The CDR3 consists of 17 residues. J was trimmed by 3 bases and V by 4 bases; bases with no gene match: 13. From germline, CDR1 is SGHDT and CDR2 YYEEEE. CDR3 bases: TGTGCCAGCAGCCATCGCAATCGACAGGGCTATGGAAACACCATATATTTT. Its translation: CASSHRNRQGYGNTIYF.

In this sample, this clone turned up many times. The V gene is TRBV19, the J gene TRBJ2-2, with 9 bases matching TRBD1. Germline V CDR1 and CDR2: LNHDA, SQIVND (reference sequence). The CDR3 has 17 residues. The junction had 13 bases not matched to a gene; V was cut back by 3 bases and J by 8 bases. The CDR3: CASSIPLGQGNKGELFF. In nucleotides, the CDR3 is TGTGCCAGTAGTATCCCTCTAGGACAGGGGAATAAGGGGGAGCTGTTTTTT.

There are many counts of this clone. The V and J genes are TRBV4-1 and TRBJ1-2, with TRBD1 matching over 7 bases. The CDR3 spans 16 residues. Germline lookup yields CDR1 MGHRA and CDR2 YSYEKL. V dropped 3 bases and J dropped 4; count of bases not matched to a gene: 11. The CDR3 reads CASSQMGQSSTYGYTF. The CDR3 DNA follows: TGCGCCAGCAGCCAGATGGGACAGTCGTCTACCTATGGCTACACCTTC.

This clone was detected ten times or more. The chain has TRBV7-3 and TRBJ2-2; 8 positions match TRBD2. V dropped 6 bases and J dropped 4; count of bases not matched to a gene: 4. The CDR3 is 14 residues long. Germline CDR1 is SGHTA and CDR2 is FQGTGA. The CDR3 nucleotides are TGTGCCAGCAGTCCCCTAGCGGGCACCGGGGAGCTGTTTTTT. Translated, it gives CASSPLAGTGELFF.

In its sample, this clone was seen many times. This chain uses TRBV19 with TRBJ1-5; no reliable D call. V was clipped by 1 base and J by 0 bases, with 10 bases between them. Germline-derived CDR1 and CDR2 are LNHDA and SQIVND (reference sequence). The CDR3 has 16 residues. CDR3 loop: CASSIGTEISNQPQHF. The CDR3 DNA follows: TGTGCCAGTAGTATAGGAACAGAGATTAGCAATCAGCCCCAGCATTTT.

This clone was observed many times. The CDR3 DNA reads as TGTGCCAGCAGCTTACATGGAGCGAGGCAGCCCCAGCATTTT. Its translation is CASSLHGARQPQHF. The chain recombines TRBV7-9 with TRBJ1-5; D is undetermined. The germline V and J ends were trimmed by 2 bases and 7 bases, with 12 bases remaining between them. The CDR3 length is 14 residues. The germline gives CDR1 SEHNR, CDR2 FQNEAQ (reference sequence).

The chain links TRBV18 to TRBJ2-7, with D possibly matching TRBD1 (5 bases). The CDR3 is 16 amino acids. Germline values: CDR1 KGHSH, CDR2 LQKENI. The V and J ends lost 4 bases and 4 bases respectively, with 20 bases between them. The CDR3 loop reads CASSRLAGRATYEQYF. CDR3 nucleotides: TGTGCCAGCTCACGACTGGCCGGCAGGGCTACTTACGAGCAGTACTTC.

Regarding this clone: This may be a read error: a much more frequent sequence differs by one nucleotide. The rearrangement links TRBV5-1 to TRBJ2-7; 8 bases fit TRBD1. Germline CDR1 and CDR2: SGHRS and YFSETQ. V was pared by 3 bases and J by 0 bases, with 5 bases of the junction left unmatched. The CDR3 sequence is 15 residues long. The CDR3 here is CASSCQGASSYEQYF. CDR3 sequence (DNA): TGCGCCAGCAGCTGCCAGGGGGCGAGCTCCTACGAGCAGTACTTC.

The chain has TRBV7-2 and TRBJ2-5, with D possibly matching TRBD1 (6 bases). Near its end, the DNA agrees better with TRBJ2-7, so the J call may be wrong. The CDR3 is 14 amino acids. The germline V gene has CDR1 SGHTA and CDR2 FQGNSA. The CDR3 nucleotides read TGTGCCAGCAGCTCTAACAGGGTGGCCTACGAGCAGTACTTC. This sequence encodes CASSSNRVAYEQYF.

V and J are TRBV14 and TRBJ1-1; TRBD1 might be the D (6 bases). The V end lost 1 base, the J end lost 2 bases, and 14 bases lay between the germline ends. The CDR3 has 16 residues. The V gene's germline CDR1 is SGHDN and CDR2 FVKESK. CDR3 region: CASSQVPGEINTEAFF. In DNA form, the CDR3 reads TGTGCCAGCAGCCAAGTCCCAGGGGAGATAAACACTGAAGCTTTCTTT.

In this sample, this clone is medium-sized. The chain employs TRBV19 and TRBJ2-1, with 8 bases identical to TRBD1. The CDR3 has 16 residues. V dropped 2 bases and J dropped 7; count of bases not matched to a gene: 10. Germline V gene data show CDR1 as LNHDA and CDR2 as SQIVND (reference sequence). This chain's CDR3 is CASSISWQGARNEQFF. In DNA form, the CDR3 reads TGTGCCAGTAGTATAAGCTGGCAGGGGGCGCGGAATGAGCAGTTCTTC.

This clone was recorded many times. The chain has TRBV2 and TRBJ2-3, with 7 bases lining up with TRBD1. Germline lookup yields CDR1 SNHLY and CDR2 FYNNEI. The CDR3 loop spans 15 amino acids. Trimming removed 6 bases from V and 5 bases from J; junction bases left unmatched: 11. CDR3 in amino acids: CASSPGQVRGDTQYF. In nucleotides, the CDR3 is TGTGCCAGCAGCCCTGGACAGGTGAGAGGAGATACGCAGTATTTT.

The sample holds many counts of this clone. The chain is built from TRBV12-5 and TRBJ2-1, with 8 bases identical to TRBD2. The V and J ends lost 4 bases and 7 bases, in that order; junction bases with no gene match: 9. The germline V gene encodes CDR1 LGHNT and CDR2 FRNRAP. The CDR3 loop spans 15 amino acids. CDR3 residues: CASGSGGGLSNEQFF. The CDR3 nucleotides are TGTGCTAGTGGTTCCGGCGGGGGGCTGAGTAATGAGCAGTTCTTC.

This clone has more than one count but fewer than ten. The chain joins TRBV29-1 to TRBJ2-7; 9 nucleotides agree with TRBD2. The V gene end was trimmed by 4 bases and the J gene end by 0 bases; junction bases not matched to a gene: 10. The CDR3 runs 16 residues. Germline V gives CDR1 SQVTM, CDR2 ANQGSEA. The CDR3 protein is CSVVDSGGLLSYEQYF. CDR3 coding DNA: TGCAGCGTTGTGGATAGCGGGGGTTTGCTCTCCTACGAGCAGTACTTC.

By proportion, this clone is large. This chain uses TRBV19 with TRBJ1-5; a weak D match, TRBD1 (5 bases). V shed 3 bases and J shed 7 bases, with 13 bases lying between them. Germline CDR1 LNHDA, CDR2 SQIVND (reference sequence). The CDR3 has 14 residues. The CDR3, as DNA: TGTGCCAGTAGTATTGATCAGGGTGTACAGCCCCAGCATTTT. It specifies CASSIDQGVQPQHF. Variable domain in full (rest from reference TRBV19 and TRBJ1-5): DGGITQSPKYLFRKEGQNVTLSCEQNLNHDAMYWYRQDPGQGLRLIYYSQIVNDFQKGDIAEGYSVSREKKESFPLTVTSAQKNPTAFYLCASSIDQGVQPQHFGDGTRLSIL.

V usage is TRBV2 and J usage is TRBJ1-1; TRBD1 might be the D (5 bases). The CDR3 totals 13 residues. Per the germline V gene, CDR1 is SNHLY and CDR2 is FYNNEI. V lost 10 bases and J lost 5, with 17 bases in between. Here the CDR3 DNA reads TGTGCCACGGACAACCCCTTTAGAACTGAAGCTTTCTTT. Amino acids: CATDNPFRTEAFF.

There are many counts of this clone. V usage is TRBV5-4 and J usage is TRBJ1-2; no clear D. The CDR3 consists of 13 residues. CDR1 and CDR2 (germline): SGHNT, YYREEE (reference sequence). Trimming cost V 3 bases and J 3 bases, with 9 bases left between them. CDR3 sequence reads: CASSYGRDYGYTF. In nucleotides, the CDR3 is TGTGCCAGCAGCTACGGGAGGGACTATGGCTACACCTTC.

Many counts were recorded for this clone. This chain links TRBV29-1 with TRBJ1-2; D not certain. Germline loops: CDR1 SQVTM, CDR2 ANQGSEA. Deletions cut 3 bases from V and 6 bases from J, with 11 bases between. The CDR3 covers 12 residues. The CDR3 sequence is CSVDGQANGYTF. The CDR3 DNA reads TGCAGCGTTGATGGGCAGGCCAATGGCTACACCTTC. Full variable domain (missing parts from reference TRBV29-1 and TRBJ1-2): SAVISQKPSRDICQRGTSLTIQCQVDSQVTMMFWYRQQPGQSLTLIATANQGSEATYESGFVIDKFPISRPNLTFSTLTVSNMSPEDSSIYLCSVDGQANGYTFGSGTRLTVV.

This clone was observed a few times. The gene calls are TRBV27 and TRBJ2-3, with 13 bases identical to TRBD2. V trimming: 2 bases; J trimming: 2 bases; junction bases outside the gene matches: 4. The CDR3 totals 17 residues. Germline V gene data show CDR1 as MNHEY and CDR2 as SMNVEV (reference sequence). CDR3 bases: TGTGCCAGCAGTTTACCGGGACTAGCGGGGTACACAGATACGCAGTATTTT. Amino acid sequence: CASSLPGLAGYTDTQYF.

The sample holds many counts of this clone. The chain employs TRBV5-5 and TRBJ1-6; D may be TRBD1 (5 bases). V was clipped by 4 bases and J by 0 bases, with 20 bases between them. Germline CDR1 is SGHKS and CDR2 is YYEKEE (reference sequence). The CDR3 is 19 residues long. In DNA form, the CDR3 reads TGTGCCAGCAGCAAACAGGCTTTTAAGGAGAGCTCCTATAATTCACCCCTCCACTTT. Translated: CASSKQAFKESSYNSPLHF.